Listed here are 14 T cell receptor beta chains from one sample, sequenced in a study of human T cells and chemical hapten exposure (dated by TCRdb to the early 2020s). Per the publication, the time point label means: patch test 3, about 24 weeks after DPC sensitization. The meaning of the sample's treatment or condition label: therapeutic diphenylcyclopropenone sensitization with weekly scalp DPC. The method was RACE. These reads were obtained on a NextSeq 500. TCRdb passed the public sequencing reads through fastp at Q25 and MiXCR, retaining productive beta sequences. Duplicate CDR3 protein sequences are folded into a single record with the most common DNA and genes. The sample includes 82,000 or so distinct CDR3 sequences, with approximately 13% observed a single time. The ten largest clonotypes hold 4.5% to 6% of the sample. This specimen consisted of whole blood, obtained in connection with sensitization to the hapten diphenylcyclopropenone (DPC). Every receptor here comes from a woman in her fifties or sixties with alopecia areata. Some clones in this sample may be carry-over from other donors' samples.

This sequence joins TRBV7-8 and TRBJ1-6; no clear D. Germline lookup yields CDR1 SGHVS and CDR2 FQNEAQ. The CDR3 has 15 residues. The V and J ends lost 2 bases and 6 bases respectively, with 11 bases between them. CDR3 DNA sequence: TGTGCCAGCAGCTTAATGGAACTGTCTAATTCACCCCTCCACTTT. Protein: CASSLMELSNSPLHF.

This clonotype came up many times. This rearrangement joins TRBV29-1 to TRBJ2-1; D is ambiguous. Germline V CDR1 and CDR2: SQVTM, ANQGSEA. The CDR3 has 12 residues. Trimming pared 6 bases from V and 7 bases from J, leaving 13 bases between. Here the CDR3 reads CSVGILGNEQFF. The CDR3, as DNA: TGCAGCGTGGGGATCCTTGGGAATGAGCAGTTCTTC.

CDR3 bases: TGCAGCGCCGCCGGCGGCAATGAGCAGTTCTTC. Its translation: CSAAGGNEQFF. The V gene is TRBV29-1, the J gene TRBJ2-1; no reliable D call. CDR1 and CDR2 (germline): SQVTM, ANQGSEA. The CDR3 extends over 11 amino acids. The V gene lost 7 bases and the J gene lost 6 bases, with 10 bases spanning the gap.

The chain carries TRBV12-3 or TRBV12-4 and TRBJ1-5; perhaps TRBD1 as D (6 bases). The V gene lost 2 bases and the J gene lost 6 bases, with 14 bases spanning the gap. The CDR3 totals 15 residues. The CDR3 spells CASSLTSGGLQPQHF. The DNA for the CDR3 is TGTGCCAGCAGTTTAACTTCGGGGGGCCTTCAGCCCCAGCATTTT.

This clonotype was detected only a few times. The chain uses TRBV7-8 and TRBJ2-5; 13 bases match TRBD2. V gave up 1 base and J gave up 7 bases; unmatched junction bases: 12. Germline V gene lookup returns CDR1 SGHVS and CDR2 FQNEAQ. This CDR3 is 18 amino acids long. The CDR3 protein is CASSLGRLAGGPRPTQYF. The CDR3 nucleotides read TGTGCCAGCAGCTTAGGGCGACTAGCGGGAGGTCCCCGCCCGACCCAGTACTTC.

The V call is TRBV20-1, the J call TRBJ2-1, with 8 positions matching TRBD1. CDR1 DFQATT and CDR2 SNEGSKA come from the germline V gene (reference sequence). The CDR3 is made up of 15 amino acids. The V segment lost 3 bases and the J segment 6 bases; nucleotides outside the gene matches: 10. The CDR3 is CSASGSDRVGNEQFF. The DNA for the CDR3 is TGCAGTGCTAGCGGGTCGGACAGGGTGGGCAATGAGCAGTTCTTC.

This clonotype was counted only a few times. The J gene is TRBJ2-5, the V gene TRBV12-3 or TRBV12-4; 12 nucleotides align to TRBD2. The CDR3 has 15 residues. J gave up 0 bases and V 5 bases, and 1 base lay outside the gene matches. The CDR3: CASSGLAGNQETQYF. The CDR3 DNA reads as TGTGCCAGCAGTGGACTAGCGGGAAACCAAGAGACCCAGTACTTC.

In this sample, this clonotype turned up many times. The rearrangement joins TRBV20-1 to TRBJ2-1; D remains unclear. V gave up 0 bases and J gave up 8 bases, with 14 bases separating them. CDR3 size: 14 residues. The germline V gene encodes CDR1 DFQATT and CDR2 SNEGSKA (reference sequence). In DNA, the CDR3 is TGCAGTGCTAGAGAAAGCGTACGGCGAGATGAGCAGTTCTTC. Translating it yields CSARESVRRDEQFF.

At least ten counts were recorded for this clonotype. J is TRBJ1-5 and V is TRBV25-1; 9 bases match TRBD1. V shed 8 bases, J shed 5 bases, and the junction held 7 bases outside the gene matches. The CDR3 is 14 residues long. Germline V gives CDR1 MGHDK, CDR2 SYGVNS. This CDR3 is CASAGTGRDQPQHF. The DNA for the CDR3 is TGTGCCAGCGCCGGGACAGGGAGGGATCAGCCCCAGCATTTT.

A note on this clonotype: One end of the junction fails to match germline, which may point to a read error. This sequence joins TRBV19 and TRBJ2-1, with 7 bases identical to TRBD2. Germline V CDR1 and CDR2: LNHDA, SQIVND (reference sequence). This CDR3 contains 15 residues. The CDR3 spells CASRIGGGIYNEQFF. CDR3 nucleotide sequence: TGTGCCAGTAGGATAGGCGGGGGAATCTACAATGAGCAGTTCTTC.

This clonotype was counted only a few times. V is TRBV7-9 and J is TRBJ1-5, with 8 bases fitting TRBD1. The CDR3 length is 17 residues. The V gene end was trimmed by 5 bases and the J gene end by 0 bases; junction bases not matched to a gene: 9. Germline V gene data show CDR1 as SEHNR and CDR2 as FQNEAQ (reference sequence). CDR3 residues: CASSRWTGQLSNQPQHF. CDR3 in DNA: TGTGCCAGCAGCCGCTGGACAGGGCAGCTTAGCAATCAGCCCCAGCATTTT. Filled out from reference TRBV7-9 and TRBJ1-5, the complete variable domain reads DTGVSQNPRHKITKRGQNVTFRCDPISEHNRLYWYRQTLGQGPEFLTYFQNEAQLEKSRLLSDRFSAERPKGSFSTLEIQRTEQGDSAMYLCASSRWTGQLSNQPQHFGDGTRLSIL.

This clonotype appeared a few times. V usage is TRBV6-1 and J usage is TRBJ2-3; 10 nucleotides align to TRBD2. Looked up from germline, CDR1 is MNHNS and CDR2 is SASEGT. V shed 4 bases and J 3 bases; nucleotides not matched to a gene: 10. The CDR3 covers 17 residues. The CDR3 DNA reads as TGTGCCAGCAGTGTTGGGTCTAGCGGGAGAGGAACAGATACGCAGTATTTT. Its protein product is CASSVGSSGRGTDTQYF.

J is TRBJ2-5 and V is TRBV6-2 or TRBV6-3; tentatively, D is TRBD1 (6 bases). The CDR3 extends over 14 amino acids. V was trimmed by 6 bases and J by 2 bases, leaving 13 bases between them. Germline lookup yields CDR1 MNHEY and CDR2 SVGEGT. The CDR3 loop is CASSIQGIQETQYF. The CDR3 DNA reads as TGTGCCAGCAGCATCCAGGGGATTCAAGAGACCCAGTACTTC.

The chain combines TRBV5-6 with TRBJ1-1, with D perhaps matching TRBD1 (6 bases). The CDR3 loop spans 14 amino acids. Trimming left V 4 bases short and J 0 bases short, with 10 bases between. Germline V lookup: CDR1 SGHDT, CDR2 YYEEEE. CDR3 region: CASSLDRMNTEAFF. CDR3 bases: TGTGCCAGCAGCCTGGACAGAATGAACACTGAAGCTTTCTTT.